A selection of T cell receptor beta chains follows, all from one sample in a study of cytomegalovirus exposure and HLA in healthy donors. TCRdb keeps only in-frame clones here, not all; method: immunoSEQ multiplex PCR. The sample carries 150,000 to 200,000 clones, roughly four fifths recorded once. Source material: PBMCs. These receptors originate from a woman aged 45-60 years in good health and CMV-seropositive. The CDR3 runs from the conserved cysteine through the conserved F or W. Each record gives: clone size, V gene, J gene, D gene, CDR3 DNA, CDR3 protein. D genes are given only for firm matches. Size is stated for part of the rows, as once, few or many counts, or as a class when the clone is expanded.

NA	TRBV6-1	TRBJ1-6	TRBD1	TGTGCCAGCAGAAAGGGACAGGGGGATTCACCCCTCCACTTT	CASRKGQGDSPLHF
NA	TRBV7-8	TRBJ2-7	NA	TGTGCCAGCAGCTCCGGGGACATCTACGAGCAGTACTTC	CASSSGDIYEQYF
NA	TRBV2	TRBJ2-7	TRBD2	TGTGCCAGCAGACTAGCGGTTTCCTCCTACGAGCAGTACTTC	CASRLAVSSYEQYF
NA	TRBV2	TRBJ1-1	NA	TGTGCCAGCAGCCCCGTCGGGGACACTGAAGCTTTCTTT	CASSPVGDTEAFF
few	TRBV6-6	TRBJ2-5	NA	TGTGCCAGCAGTTACTCGCCAGGGATGAAGACCCAGTACTTC	CASSYSPGMKTQYF
NA	TRBV30	TRBJ2-1	NA	TGTGCCTGGAGTACCGGGGTTAGGTGGGGCAATGAGCAGTTCTTC	CAWSTGVRWGNEQFF
NA	TRBV7-3	TRBJ2-3	TRBD2	TGTGCCAGCAGCTTAACGTTAGCAAGCGGGGGCACAGATACGCAGTATTTT	CASSLTLASGGTDTQYF
NA	TRBV2	TRBJ1-3	NA	TGTGCCAGCAGTGAACAGGCTGGAAACACCATATATTTT	CASSEQAGNTIYF
few	TRBV27	TRBJ2-7	TRBD2	TGTGCCAGCAGGCGGGGGGGCGGGTACGAGCAGTACTTC	CASRRGGGYEQYF
NA	TRBV7-8	TRBJ1-6	TRBD1	TGTGCCAGCAGCCCACAGGGGGCGGTAAATTCACCCCTCCACTTT	CASSPQGAVNSPLHF
few	TRBV6-1	TRBJ1-2	TRBD1	TGTGCCAGCAGTGTTGGCAGGGGGCTTTGGAGCTACACCTTC	CASSVGRGLWSYTF
NA	TRBV4-1	TRBJ2-2	TRBD1	TGCGCCAGCAGCCAAGGTCCTGACAGGGGTGACGGGGAGCTGTTTTTT	CASSQGPDRGDGELFF
NA	TRBV6-5	TRBJ2-7	TRBD1	TGTGCCAGCAGCTCTCGGACAGGGGAAAACGAGCAGTACTTC	CASSSRTGENEQYF
NA	TRBV29-1	TRBJ2-7	NA	TGCAGCGTAGGACAAACATTCTACGAGCAGTACTTC	CSVGQTFYEQYF
NA	TRBV2	TRBJ2-3	NA	TGTGCCAGCAGTGGAAGCTCAGGCTACACAGATACGCAGTATTTT	CASSGSSGYTDTQYF
NA	TRBV19	TRBJ2-7	NA	TGTGCCAGTAGACATAGGGGTGCCGGAACCTACGAGCAGTACTTC	CASRHRGAGTYEQYF
NA	TRBV5-1	TRBJ2-1	NA	TGCGCCAGCAGCTTGGCACCAACAGTCAACAATGAGCAGTTCTTC	CASSLAPTVNNEQFF
NA	TRBV6-1	TRBJ1-1	TRBD1	TGTGCCAGCAGTTTCAACAGGGGGACTGAAGCTTTCTTT	CASSFNRGTEAFF
NA	TRBV7-9	TRBJ1-2	TRBD1	TGTGCCAGCAGCCACCAGGGGGCCCACTATGGTTACCCCTTC	CASSHQGAHYGYPF
once	TRBV2	TRBJ2-2	TRBD1	TGTGCCAGCAGACAGGGGGCCACCGGGGAGCTGTTTTTT	CASRQGATGELFF
NA	TRBV5-1	TRBJ1-5	NA	TGCGCCAGCAGCTTTCCCCCTCGGGTTTCGTATGAGCTTCAGCCCCAGCATTTT	CASSFPPRVSYELQPQHF
NA	TRBV28	TRBJ1-1	NA	TGTGCCAGCACGGTTATGAACACTGAAGCTTTCTTT	CASTVMNTEAFF
once	TRBV30	TRBJ2-7	TRBD2	TGTGCCTGGAACAGCGGGGGGATCGGCGAGCAGTACTTC	CAWNSGGIGEQYF
NA	TRBV2	TRBJ2-2	NA	TGTGCCAGCAGGATAACTAACACCGGGGAGCTGTTTTTT	CASRITNTGELFF
few	TRBV19	TRBJ2-6	NA	TGTGCCAGTATGTCAGGGGCGGACTCTGGGGCCAACGTCCTGACTTTC	CASMSGADSGANVLTF
NA	TRBV20-1	TRBJ1-4	NA	TGCAGTGTAGACAGCCGTGAAAAACTGTTTTTT	CSVDSREKLFF
few	TRBV19	TRBJ1-2	TRBD1	TGTGCCAGTAGACAAGCCGGGGACAGGGGCTGGGGCTACACCTTC	CASRQAGDRGWGYTF
once	TRBV5-1	TRBJ1-1	TRBD1	TGCGCCAGCAGCCTGACAGGGTGGGGGAACACTGAAGCTTTCTTT	CASSLTGWGNTEAFF
NA	TRBV9	TRBJ2-7	TRBD2	TGTGCCAGCAGCGTAGACGGGAGGGTTTACTACGAGCAGTACTTC	CASSVDGRVYYEQYF
once	TRBV4-2	TRBJ2-5	NA	TGTGCCAGCAGCCAAGAGGGGGGGCTTTCTTTGGGGGTCCAAGAGACCCAGTACTTC	CASSQEGGLSLGVQETQYF
NA	TRBV19	TRBJ2-1	NA	TGTGCCACCTTACAGGTCGGCTCCTACAATGAGCAGTTCTTC	CATLQVGSYNEQFF
NA	TRBV27	TRBJ1-6	NA	TGTGCCAGCAGTTTTGAGAAGGGGCTAGCGACACCCCTCCACTTT	CASSFEKGLATPLHF
NA	TRBV9	TRBJ2-7	TRBD2	TGTGCCAGCAGCGTCGGACCGGGACTAGCGTATGAGCAGTACTTC	CASSVGPGLAYEQYF
NA	TRBV18	TRBJ1-1	TRBD1	TGTGCCAGTTCCGACAGGGCGAGGAGAAACACTGAAGCTTTCTTT	CASSDRARRNTEAFF
NA	TRBV7-6	TRBJ2-2	TRBD1	TGTGCCAGCGGGACAGTGAACACCGGGGAGCTGTTTTTT	CASGTVNTGELFF
NA	TRBV5-4	TRBJ2-7	NA	TGTGCCAGCAGCTTTACTGGTTCCTACGAGCAGTACTTC	CASSFTGSYEQYF
NA	TRBV29-1	TRBJ1-2	NA	TGCAGCGCCGGACGGGGGGTTAACTATGGCTACACCTTC	CSAGRGVNYGYTF
NA	TRBV6-1	TRBJ2-2	NA	TGTGCCAGCACTCCCCGCGGGCCGGTCACCGGGGAGCTGTTTTTT	CASTPRGPVTGELFF
NA	TRBV5-1	TRBJ2-1	NA	TGCGCCAGCAGCTTGCGGACAGACATATACAATGAGCAGTTCTTC	CASSLRTDIYNEQFF
once	TRBV15	TRBJ1-1	TRBD1	TGTGCCACCAGCCAAGACAGGGGTAGCCACACTGAAGCTTTCTTT	CATSQDRGSHTEAFF
NA	TRBV5-1	TRBJ1-2	NA	TGCGCCAGCAGCTTGGAAGGGCGGGGAAAGGGAAACTATGGCTACACCTTC	CASSLEGRGKGNYGYTF
NA	TRBV6-6	TRBJ2-2	NA	TGTGCCACCAATCCAGGAAACACCGGGGAGCTGTTTTTT	CATNPGNTGELFF
NA	TRBV5-6	TRBJ1-1	NA	TGTGCCAGCAGTTCCGGACAGCCTGAAGCTTTCTTT	CASSSGQPEAFF